This entry is about one T cell receptor beta chain. This specimen comes from a study of cytomegalovirus exposure and HLA in healthy donors. Study-level background: Early released data had about 85 million unique TCRs, all coming from HLA-typed donors.

Vbeta (60) and Jbeta (13) primers were used in the PCR. Authors' methods: Per a later analysis, the number of unique TCR beta chains was approximately 80 million, of which roughly 10 million were shared. Clones were sequenced by immunoSEQ multiplex PCR, and TCRdb holds only the in-frame ones, with some missing. The DNA was the basis for D and trimming; V, J and clone size are from that table. This sample has some 140,000 clones, with around 75% found just once. V lost 1 base to trimming and J lost 3 bases; unmatched junction nucleotides: 13. CDR3 length: 18 amino acids. The germline V gene encodes CDR1 SGHTA and CDR2 FQGNSA.

The sequenced material came from PBMCs. This TCR was recovered from a female donor in good health and CMV-seronegative. V and J are TRBV7-2 and TRBJ2-7, with 9 bases matching TRBD2. The CDR3 DNA reads TGTGCCAGCAGCTTAGGGTTAGCGGGGGCCACGACTCTCTACGAGCAGTACTTC. This gives the protein CASSLGLAGATTLYEQYF.